This TCR beta chain comes out of a study of Ad26.COV2.S vaccination and SARS-CoV-2 variants. Study context: Once or twice, 56 days apart, Ad26.COV2.S was delivered intramuscularly.

Note on this clone: What it recognizes is unknown.

The protocol was immunoSEQ multiplex PCR, while the TCRdb copy is restricted to in-frame clones and leaves out a portion. Here the sample spans over 400,000 clones, roughly 89% being singletons. General study points: Participants in the vaccine arm had higher spike-specific TCR breadth; placebo recipients had lower. The TCR breadth and depth analyses may have produced an underestimate of total T cell responses.

The treatment: about 20 received Ad26.COV2.S at low or high dose, single or two shots; 5 received placebo; per-sample allocation not given. It was on day 63 after the first vaccine or placebo injection that samples were taken. Recruitment in Boston yielded a donor of adult age, 18-55 years. This clonotype was sampled from a person aged 18 to 59 who received the Ad26.COV2.S COVID-19 vaccine or a placebo. The material sequenced was peripheral blood, taken in a trial of Ad26.COV2.S vaccine versus placebo.

Written as DNA, the CDR3 is TGCGCCAGCCGCGGGGGGCGAGGGACCGGGGAGCTGTTTTTT. Translated: CASRGGRGTGELFF. This chain joins TRBV4-3 and TRBJ2-2; 8 nucleotides match TRBD2. Per the germline V gene, CDR1 is LGHNA and CDR2 is YSLEER. This CDR3 contains 14 residues. The V gene end was trimmed by 8 bases and the J gene end by 5 bases; junction bases not matched to a gene: 7.